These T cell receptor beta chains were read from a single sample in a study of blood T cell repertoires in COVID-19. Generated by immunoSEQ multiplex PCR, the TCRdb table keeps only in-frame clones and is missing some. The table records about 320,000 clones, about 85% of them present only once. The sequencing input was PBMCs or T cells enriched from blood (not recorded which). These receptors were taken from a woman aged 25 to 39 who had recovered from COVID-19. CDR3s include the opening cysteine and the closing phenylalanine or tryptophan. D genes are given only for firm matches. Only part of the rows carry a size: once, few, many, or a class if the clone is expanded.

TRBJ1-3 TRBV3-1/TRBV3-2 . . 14 TGTGCCAGCAGCCAAAGCTCCTCTGGAAACACCATATATTTT CASSQSSSGNTIYF
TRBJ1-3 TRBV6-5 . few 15 TGTGCCAGCAGCCAGAGGGACACCTCTGGAAACACCATATATTTT CASSQRDTSGNTIYF
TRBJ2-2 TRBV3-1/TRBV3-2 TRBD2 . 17 TGTGCCAGCAGCCAAGAGTTACTAGCGGGGGGGCCCGGGGAGCTGTTTTTT CASSQELLAGGPGELFF
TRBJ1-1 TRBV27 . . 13 TGTGCCAGCAGTTTCGTCAGGAACACTGAAGCTTTCTTT CASSFVRNTEAFF
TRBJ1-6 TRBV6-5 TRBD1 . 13 TGTGCCAGCAGTTTAGGGGGCGGCTCACCCCTCCACTTT CASSLGGGSPLHF
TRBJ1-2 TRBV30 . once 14 TGTGCCTGGAGAGGAAGGGGCAGGGCTGTTGGCTACACCTTC CAWRGRGRAVGYTF
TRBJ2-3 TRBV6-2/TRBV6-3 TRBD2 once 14 TGTGCCAGCACCCCTAGCGGGGGGTCAGATACGCAGTATTTT CASTPSGGSDTQYF
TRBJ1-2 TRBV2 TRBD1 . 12 TGTGCCAGCAGACTCGGACAGGGCGGCTACACCTTC CASRLGQGGYTF
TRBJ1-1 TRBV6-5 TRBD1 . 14 TGTGCCAGCAGTAGACAGGGACAGGGCACTGAAGCTTTCTTT CASSRQGQGTEAFF
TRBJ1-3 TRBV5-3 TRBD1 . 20 TGTGCCAGAAGCTTAAAAGGTGGGGCTCCAGGGGGCATCTCTGGAAACACCATATATTTT CARSLKGGAPGGISGNTIYF
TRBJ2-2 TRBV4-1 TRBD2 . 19 TGCGCCAGCAGACATACAATCACTAGCGGGGGCCCAAACACCGGGGAGCTGTTTTTT CASRHTITSGGPNTGELFF
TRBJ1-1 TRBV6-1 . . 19 TGTGCCAGCAGTGAAGCGGACATCGGAAAGGAGAAGATGAACACTGAAGCTTTCTTT CASSEADIGKEKMNTEAFF
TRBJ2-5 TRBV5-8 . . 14 TGTGCCAGCAGCTTTACAGTAGTAGGAGAGACCCAGTACTTC CASSFTVVGETQYF
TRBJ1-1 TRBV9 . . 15 TGTGCCAGCAGCGTAGTCGGGGGGATCGGCACTGAAGCTTTCTTT CASSVVGGIGTEAFF
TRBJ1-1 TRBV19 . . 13 TGTGCCAGTAGTATGGGCATGAACACTGAAGCTTTCTTT CASSMGMNTEAFF
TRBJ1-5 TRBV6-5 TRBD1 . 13 TGTGCCAGCAGCGACAGGGGCCGGCAGCCCCAGCATTTT CASSDRGRQPQHF
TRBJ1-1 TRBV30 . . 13 TGTGCCTGGCTCGGGACACTGAACACTGAAGCTTTCTTT CAWLGTLNTEAFF
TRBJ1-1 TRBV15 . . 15 TGTGCCACCAGCAGAGATTGGCTTTTGGACACTGAAGCTTTCTTT CATSRDWLLDTEAFF
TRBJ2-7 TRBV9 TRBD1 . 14 TGTGCCAGCAACGCAGGGGACAGCTCCTACGAGCAGTACTTC CASNAGDSSYEQYF
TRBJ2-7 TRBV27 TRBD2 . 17 TGTGCCAGCAGTAGTTCCTGGCGGGGGATCCTCTCCTACGAGCAGTACTTC CASSSSWRGILSYEQYF
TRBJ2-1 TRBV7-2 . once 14 TGTGCCAGCAGCTTGCCTAGCCTCGGCAATGAGCAGTTCTTC CASSLPSLGNEQFF
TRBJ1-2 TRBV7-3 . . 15 TGTGCCAGCAGCTGGAGACAGGCCAAATTCTATGGCTACACCTTC CASSWRQAKFYGYTF
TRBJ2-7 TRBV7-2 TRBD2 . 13 TGTGCCAGCAGCTCACTGACTAGCTCCGAGCAGTACTTC CASSSLTSSEQYF
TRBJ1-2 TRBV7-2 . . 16 TGTGCCAGCCAGCCCCAGGTTGTGGGGGCTGGCTATGGCTACACCTTC CASQPQVVGAGYGYTF
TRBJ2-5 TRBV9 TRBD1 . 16 TGTGCCAGCAGCGTAGTTTCAGGGGGCTTCGGCGAGACCCAGTACTTC CASSVVSGGFGETQYF
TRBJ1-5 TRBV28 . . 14 TGTGCCAGCAGTTTCCGGCAGGGCAATCAGCCCCAGCATTTT CASSFRQGNQPQHF
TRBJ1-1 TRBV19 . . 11 TGTGCCAGTAGTTTCGGGGTCGAAGCTTTCTTT CASSFGVEAFF
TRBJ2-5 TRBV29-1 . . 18 TGCAGCGTTGAGGAGTTGAGGCAGGGCTTCTTCAACCAAGAGACCCAGTACTTC CSVEELRQGFFNQETQYF
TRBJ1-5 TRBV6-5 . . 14 TGTGCCAGCAGAGAGGCAGGGCATAATCAGCCCCAGCATTTT CASREAGHNQPQHF
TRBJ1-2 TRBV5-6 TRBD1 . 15 TGTGCCAGCAGCTTGGTTTCGACAGGGGATGAGGGCTACACCTTC CASSLVSTGDEGYTF
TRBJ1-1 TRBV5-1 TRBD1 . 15 TGCGCCAGCAGCGGACAGGGGGCCCTGAACACTGAAGCTTTCTTT CASSGQGALNTEAFF
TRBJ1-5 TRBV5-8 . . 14 TGTGCCAGCAGCTTGGGAGGCTTCAATCAGCCCCAGCATTTT CASSLGGFNQPQHF
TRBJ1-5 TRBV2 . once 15 TGTGCCAGCAGTGTTCCCCAGGCCAGCAATCAGCCCCAGCATTTT CASSVPQASNQPQHF
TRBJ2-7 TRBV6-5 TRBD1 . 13 TGTGCCAGCACGGGCACAGGGGTGTACGAGCAGTACTTC CASTGTGVYEQYF
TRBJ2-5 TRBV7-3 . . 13 TGTGCCAGCAGCTCGGGACTTCAAGAGACCCAGTACTTC CASSSGLQETQYF
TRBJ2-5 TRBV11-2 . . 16 TGTGCCAGCAGCTTAGGGGTTATGGCAGGGAAAGAGACCCAGTACTTC CASSLGVMAGKETQYF
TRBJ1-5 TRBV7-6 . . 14 TGTGCCAGCAGCAAAGGGCAGGGTCTTCAGCCCCAGCATTTT CASSKGQGLQPQHF
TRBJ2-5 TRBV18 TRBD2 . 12 TGTGCCAGCTCACCGCGGGGGGAGACCCAGTACTTC CASSPRGETQYF
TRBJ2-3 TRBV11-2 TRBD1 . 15 TGTGCCAGCAGCTTGGGGGACAGGGCCACAGATACGCAGTATTTT CASSLGDRATDTQYF
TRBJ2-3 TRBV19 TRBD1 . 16 TGTGCCAGTAGTCCTAGACAGGGGAGGAGCACAGATACGCAGTATTTT CASSPRQGRSTDTQYF
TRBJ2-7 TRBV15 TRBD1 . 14 TGTGCCACCAGCGAATACAGGGGGCGGTACGAGCAGTACTTC CATSEYRGRYEQYF
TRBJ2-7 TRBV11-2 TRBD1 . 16 TGTGCCAGCAGCCCACAACCGGGACAGGCTGTCCACGAGCAGTACTTC CASSPQPGQAVHEQYF
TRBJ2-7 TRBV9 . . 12 TGTGCCAGCAGCGTGGTGGCTGGCGAGCAGTACTTC CASSVVAGEQYF
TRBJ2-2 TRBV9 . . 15 TGTGCCAGCAGCGTAGAACCAGGGATAACCGGGGAGCTGTTTTTT CASSVEPGITGELFF
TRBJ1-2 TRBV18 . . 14 TGTGCCAGCTCACCATCTAGGGACACTTATGGCTACACCTTC CASSPSRDTYGYTF
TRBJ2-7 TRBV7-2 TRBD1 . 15 TGTGCCAGCAGCTTAGATGGGACAGGGGTTTACGAGCAGTACTTC CASSLDGTGVYEQYF
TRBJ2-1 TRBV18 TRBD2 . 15 TGTGCCAGCTCACACGAGCGGGGATATTACAATGAGCAGTTCTTC CASSHERGYYNEQFF
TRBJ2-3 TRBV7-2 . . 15 TGTGCCAGCAGCTTAGATGGCAGGGAAACAGATACGCAGTATTTT CASSLDGRETDTQYF
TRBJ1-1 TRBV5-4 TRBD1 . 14 TGTGCCAGCAGCCCGGGGACAGGGGGCTACGGGGCTTTCTTT CASSPGTGGYGAFF
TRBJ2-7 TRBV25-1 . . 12 TGTGCCAGCAGGTCTAGCTCCTACGAGCAGTACTTC CASRSSSYEQYF
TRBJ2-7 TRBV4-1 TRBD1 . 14 TGCGCCAGCAGCCAGGGGACAGGGACCTACGAGCAGTACTTC CASSQGTGTYEQYF
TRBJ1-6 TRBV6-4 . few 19 TGTGCCAGCAGTGACTCGAGGGTCAGGCTTTTTACCTATAATTCACCCCTCCACTTT CASSDSRVRLFTYNSPLHF
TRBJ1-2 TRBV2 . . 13 TGTGCCAGCTCGGTGGACAGCAACTATGGCTACACCTTC CASSVDSNYGYTF
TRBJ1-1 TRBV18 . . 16 TGTGCCAGCTCACATCAACAGTTGGTAACGAACACTGAAGCTTTCTTT CASSHQQLVTNTEAFF
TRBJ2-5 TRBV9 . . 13 TGTGCCAGCAGCGAAGGGAGTTCAGAGACCCAGTACTTC CASSEGSSETQYF
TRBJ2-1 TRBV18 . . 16 TGTGCCAGCTCACCAGAGGTGGGGGGGCCCTACAATGAGCAGTTCTTC CASSPEVGGPYNEQFF
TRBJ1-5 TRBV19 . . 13 TGTGCCAGTTTCGGGGGTGGCAATCAGCCCCAGCATTTT CASFGGGNQPQHF